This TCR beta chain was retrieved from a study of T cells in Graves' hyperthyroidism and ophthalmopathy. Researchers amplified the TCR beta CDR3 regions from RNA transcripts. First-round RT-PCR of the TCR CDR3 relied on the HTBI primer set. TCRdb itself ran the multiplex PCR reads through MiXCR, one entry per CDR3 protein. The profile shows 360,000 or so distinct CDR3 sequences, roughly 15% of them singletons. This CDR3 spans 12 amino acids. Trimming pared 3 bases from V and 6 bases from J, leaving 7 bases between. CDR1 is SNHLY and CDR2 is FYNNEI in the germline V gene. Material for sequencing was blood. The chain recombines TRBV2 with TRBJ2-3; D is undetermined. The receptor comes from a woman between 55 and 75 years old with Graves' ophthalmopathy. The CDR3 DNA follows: TGTGCCAGCAGTGATGCCAGGGATACGCAGTATTTT. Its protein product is CASSDARDTQYF.